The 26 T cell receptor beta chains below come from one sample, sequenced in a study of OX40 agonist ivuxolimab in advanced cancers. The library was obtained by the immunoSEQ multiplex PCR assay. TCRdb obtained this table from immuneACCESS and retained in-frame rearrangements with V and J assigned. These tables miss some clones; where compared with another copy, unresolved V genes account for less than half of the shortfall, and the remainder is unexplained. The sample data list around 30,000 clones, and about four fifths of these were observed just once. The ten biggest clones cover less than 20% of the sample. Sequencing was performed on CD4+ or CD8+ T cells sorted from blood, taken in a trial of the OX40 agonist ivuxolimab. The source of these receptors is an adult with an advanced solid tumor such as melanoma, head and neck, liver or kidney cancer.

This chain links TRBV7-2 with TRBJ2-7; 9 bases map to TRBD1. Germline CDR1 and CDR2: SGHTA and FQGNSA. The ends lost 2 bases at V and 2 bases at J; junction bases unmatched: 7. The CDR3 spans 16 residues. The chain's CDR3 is CASSLLETGGTYEQYF. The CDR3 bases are TGTGCCAGCAGCTTATTAGAGACAGGGGGGACCTACGAGCAGTACTTC.

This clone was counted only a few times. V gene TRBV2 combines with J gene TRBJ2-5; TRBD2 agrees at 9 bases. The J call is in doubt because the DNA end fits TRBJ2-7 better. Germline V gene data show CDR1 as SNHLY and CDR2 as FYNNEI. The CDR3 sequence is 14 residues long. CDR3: CASKVSLAGSEQYF. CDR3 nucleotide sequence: TGTGCCAGCAAAGTAAGCCTAGCGGGAAGCGAGCAGTACTTC.

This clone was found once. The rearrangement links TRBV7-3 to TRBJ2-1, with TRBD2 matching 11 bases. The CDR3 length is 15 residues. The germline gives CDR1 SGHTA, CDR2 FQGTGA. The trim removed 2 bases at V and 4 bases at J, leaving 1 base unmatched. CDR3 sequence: CASSLGTSGYNEQFF. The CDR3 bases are TGTGCCAGCAGCTTAGGGACTAGCGGATACAATGAGCAGTTCTTC.

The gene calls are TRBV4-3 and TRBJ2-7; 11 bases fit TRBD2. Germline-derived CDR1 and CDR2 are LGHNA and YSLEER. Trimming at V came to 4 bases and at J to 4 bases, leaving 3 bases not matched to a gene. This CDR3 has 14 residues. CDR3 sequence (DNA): TGCGCCAGCAGCCCGGGGACTAGCGGTTACGAGCAGTACTTC. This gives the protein CASSPGTSGYEQYF.

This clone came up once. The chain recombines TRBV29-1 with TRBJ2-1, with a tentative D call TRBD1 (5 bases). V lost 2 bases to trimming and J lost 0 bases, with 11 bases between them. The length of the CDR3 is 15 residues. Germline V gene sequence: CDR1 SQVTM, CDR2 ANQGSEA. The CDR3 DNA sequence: TGCAGCGTTGAACTACAGGCCAGCTCCTACAATGAGCAGTTCTTC. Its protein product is CSVELQASSYNEQFF.

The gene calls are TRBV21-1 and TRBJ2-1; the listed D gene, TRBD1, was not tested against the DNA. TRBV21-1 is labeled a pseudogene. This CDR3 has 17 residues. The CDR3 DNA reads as TGTGCCAGCAGCAAAGGGGGCTTTTATCCGATTGTAAATGAGCAGTTCTTC. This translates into CASSKGGFYPIVNEQFF.

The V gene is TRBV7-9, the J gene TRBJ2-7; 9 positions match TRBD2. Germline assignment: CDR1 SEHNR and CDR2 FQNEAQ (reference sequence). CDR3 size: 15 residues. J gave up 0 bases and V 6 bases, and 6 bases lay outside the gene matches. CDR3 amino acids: CASRYSGGHSYEQYF. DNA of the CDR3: TGTGCCAGCAGATATAGCGGGGGCCACTCCTACGAGCAGTACTTC.

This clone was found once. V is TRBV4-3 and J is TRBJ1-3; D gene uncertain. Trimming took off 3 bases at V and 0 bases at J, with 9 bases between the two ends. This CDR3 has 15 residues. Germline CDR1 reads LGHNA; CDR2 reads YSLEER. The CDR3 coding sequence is TGCGCCAGCAGCCAGGCAGCGTACTCTGGAAACACCATATATTTT. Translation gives CASSQAAYSGNTIYF.

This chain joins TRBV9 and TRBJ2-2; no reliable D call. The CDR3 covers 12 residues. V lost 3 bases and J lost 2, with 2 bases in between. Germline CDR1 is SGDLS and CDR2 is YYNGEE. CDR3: CASSANTGELFF. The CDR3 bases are TGTGCCAGCAGCGCAAACACCGGGGAGCTGTTTTTT. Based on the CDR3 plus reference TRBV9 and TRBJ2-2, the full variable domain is DSGVTQTPKHLITATGQRVTLRCSPRSGDLSVYWYQQSLDQGLQFLIQYYNGEERAKGNILERFSAQQFPDLHSELNLSSLELGDSALYFCASSANTGELFFGEGSRLTVL.

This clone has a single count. This CDR3 is CASSRNSGGNTIYF. DNA for the CDR3: TGCGCCAGCAGCCGTAACAGTGGCGGAAACACCATATATTTT. The chain couples TRBV5-1 to TRBJ1-3; D gene unclear. The germline V and J ends were trimmed by 4 bases and 4 bases, with 12 bases remaining between them. The CDR3 consists of 14 residues. Germline V gene sequence: CDR1 SGHRS, CDR2 YFSETQ.

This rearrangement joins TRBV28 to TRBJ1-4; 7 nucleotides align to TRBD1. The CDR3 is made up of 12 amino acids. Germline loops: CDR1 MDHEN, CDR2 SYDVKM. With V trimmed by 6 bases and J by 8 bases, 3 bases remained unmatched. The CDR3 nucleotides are TGTGCCAGCAGGTTGACAGGGGAAAAACTGTTTTTT. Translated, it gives CASRLTGEKLFF.

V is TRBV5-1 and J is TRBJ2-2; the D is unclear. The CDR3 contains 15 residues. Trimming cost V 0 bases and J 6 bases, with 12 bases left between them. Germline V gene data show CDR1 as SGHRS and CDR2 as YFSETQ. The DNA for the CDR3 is TGCGCCAGCAGCTTGGTGGCAGGCGCCCCCGGGGAGCTGTTTTTT. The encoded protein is CASSLVAGAPGELFF.

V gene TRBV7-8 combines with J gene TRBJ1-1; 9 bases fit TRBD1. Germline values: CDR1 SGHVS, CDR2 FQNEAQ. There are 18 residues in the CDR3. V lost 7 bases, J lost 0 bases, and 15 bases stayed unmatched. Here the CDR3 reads CASTKTRDRAFMNTEAFF. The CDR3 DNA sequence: TGTGCCAGCACCAAAACTAGGGACAGGGCCTTTATGAACACTGAAGCTTTCTTT.

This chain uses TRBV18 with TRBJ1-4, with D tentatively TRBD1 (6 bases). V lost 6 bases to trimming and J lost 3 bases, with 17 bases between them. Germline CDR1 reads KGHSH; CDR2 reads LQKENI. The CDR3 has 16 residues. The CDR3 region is CASSNSTGRANEKLFF. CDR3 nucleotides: TGTGCCAGCTCCAACTCTACAGGGAGAGCTAATGAAAAACTGTTTTTT.

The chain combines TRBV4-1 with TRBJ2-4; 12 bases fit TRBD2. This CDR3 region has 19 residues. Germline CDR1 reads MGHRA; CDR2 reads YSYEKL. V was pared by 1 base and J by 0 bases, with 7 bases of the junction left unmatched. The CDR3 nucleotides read TGCGCCAGCAGCCAAGGACTAGCGGGGGCCACTCTAGCCAAAAACATTCAGTACTTC. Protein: CASSQGLAGATLAKNIQYF.

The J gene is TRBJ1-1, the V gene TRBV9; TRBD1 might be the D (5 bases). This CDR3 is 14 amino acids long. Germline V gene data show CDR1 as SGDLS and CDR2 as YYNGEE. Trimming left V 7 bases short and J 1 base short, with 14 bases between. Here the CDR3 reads CASGLGGTNTEAFF. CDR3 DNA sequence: TGTGCCAGCGGATTAGGTGGGACGAACACTGAAGCTTTCTTT.

The CDR3 is CASSHTRGANTEAFF. As DNA, the CDR3 is TGTGCCAGCTCACACACCAGGGGGGCGAACACTGAAGCTTTCTTT. The chain employs TRBV18 and TRBJ1-1; 7 nucleotides agree with TRBD1. Germline CDR1 and CDR2: KGHSH and LQKENI. Trimming cost V 4 bases and J 1 base; bases outside gene matches: 6. There are 15 residues in the CDR3.

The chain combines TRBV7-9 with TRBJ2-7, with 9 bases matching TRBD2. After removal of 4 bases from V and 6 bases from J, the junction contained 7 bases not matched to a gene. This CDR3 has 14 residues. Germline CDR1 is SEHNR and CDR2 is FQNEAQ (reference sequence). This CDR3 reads CASSSGTSHREQYF. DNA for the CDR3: TGTGCCAGCAGCTCAGGGACTAGCCACCGCGAGCAGTACTTC.

CDR3 sequence reads: CASSFYRGLGYTF. CDR3 nucleotides: TGTGCCAGCAGCTTTTACAGGGGGCTTGGCTACACCTTC. This chain joins TRBV11-2 and TRBJ1-2; TRBD1 matches 9 bases. The CDR3 runs to 13 residues. J was trimmed by 7 bases and V by 3 bases; bases with no gene match: 3. Looked up from germline, CDR1 is SGHAT and CDR2 is FQNNGV.

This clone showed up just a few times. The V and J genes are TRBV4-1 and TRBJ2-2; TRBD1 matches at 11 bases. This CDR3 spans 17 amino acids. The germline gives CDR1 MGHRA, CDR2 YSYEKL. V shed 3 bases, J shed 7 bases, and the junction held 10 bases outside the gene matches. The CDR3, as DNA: TGCGCCAGCAGCCATCCCTTATTAGGGACAGGGGGCGGGGAGCTGTTTTTT. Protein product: CASSHPLLGTGGGELFF.

CDR3 region: CASSSGQGYGYGYTF. The CDR3, as DNA: TGTGCCAGCAGCTCGGGACAGGGGTACGGCTATGGCTACACCTTC. The V gene is TRBV5-5, the J gene TRBJ1-2; 10 bases agree with TRBD1. CDR1 and CDR2 from the germline V gene are SGHKS and YYEKEE (reference sequence). Trimming took 3 bases from V and 4 from J; bases not matched to a gene: 6. The CDR3 length is 15 residues.

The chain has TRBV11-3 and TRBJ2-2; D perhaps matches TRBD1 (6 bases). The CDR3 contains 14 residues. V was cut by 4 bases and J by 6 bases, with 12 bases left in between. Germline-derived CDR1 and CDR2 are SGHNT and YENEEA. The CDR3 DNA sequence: TGTGCCAGCAGCTCTTTAGGGGGATCCGGGGAGCTGTTTTTT. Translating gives CASSSLGGSGELFF. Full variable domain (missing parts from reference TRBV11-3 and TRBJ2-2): EAGVVQSPRYKIIEKKQPVAFWCNPISGHNTLYWYLQNLGQGPELLIRYENEEAVDDSQLPKDRFSAERLKGVDSTLKIQPAELGDSAVYLCASSSLGGSGELFFGEGSRLTVL.

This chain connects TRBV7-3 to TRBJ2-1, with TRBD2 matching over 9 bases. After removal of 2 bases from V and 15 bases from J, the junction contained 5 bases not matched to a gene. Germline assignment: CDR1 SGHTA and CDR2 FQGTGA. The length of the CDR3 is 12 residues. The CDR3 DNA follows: TGTGCCAGCAGCTTACGTAGCGGGAGTATGTTCTTC. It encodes CASSLRSGSMFF. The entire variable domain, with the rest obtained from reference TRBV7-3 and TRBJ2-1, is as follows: GAGVSQTPSNKVTEKGKYVELRCDPISGHTALYWYRQSLGQGPEFLIYFQGTGAADDSGLPNDRFFAVRPEGSVSTLKIQRTERGDSAVYLCASSLRSGSMFFGPGTRLTVL.

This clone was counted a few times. The CDR3 loop is CASTGTERTEAFF. DNA for the CDR3: TGCGCCAGCACGGGGACAGAAAGGACTGAAGCTTTCTTT. The chain employs TRBV5-1 and TRBJ1-1, with 7 bases that match TRBD1. The V gene's germline CDR1 is SGHRS and CDR2 YFSETQ. This CDR3 has 13 amino acids. The ends lost 6 bases at V and 5 bases at J; junction bases unmatched: 7.

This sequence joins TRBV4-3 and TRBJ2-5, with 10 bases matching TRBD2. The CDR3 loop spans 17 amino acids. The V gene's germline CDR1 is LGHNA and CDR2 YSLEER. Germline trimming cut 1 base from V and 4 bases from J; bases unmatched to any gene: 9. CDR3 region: CASSQVVAGGEGETQYF. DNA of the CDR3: TGCGCCAGCAGCCAAGTGGTAGCGGGAGGCGAGGGAGAGACCCAGTACTTC.

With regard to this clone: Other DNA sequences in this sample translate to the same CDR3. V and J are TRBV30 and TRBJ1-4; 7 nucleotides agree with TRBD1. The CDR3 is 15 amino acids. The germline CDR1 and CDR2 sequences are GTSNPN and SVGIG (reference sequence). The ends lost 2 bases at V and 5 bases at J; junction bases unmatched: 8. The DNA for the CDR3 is TGTGCCTGGAGTAGGGGGCCCCCGGCGAATGAAAAACTGTTTTTT. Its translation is CAWSRGPPANEKLFF.